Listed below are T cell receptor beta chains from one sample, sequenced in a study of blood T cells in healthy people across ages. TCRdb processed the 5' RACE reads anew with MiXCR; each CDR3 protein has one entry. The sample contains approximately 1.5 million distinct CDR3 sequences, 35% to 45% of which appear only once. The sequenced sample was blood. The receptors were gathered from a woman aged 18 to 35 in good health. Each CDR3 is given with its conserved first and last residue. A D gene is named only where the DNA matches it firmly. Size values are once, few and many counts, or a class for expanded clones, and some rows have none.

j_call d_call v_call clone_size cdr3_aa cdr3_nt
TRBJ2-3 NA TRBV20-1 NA CSASDGTREGDTQYF TGCAGTGCTAGTGACGGTACACGCGAGGGAGATACGCAGTATTTT
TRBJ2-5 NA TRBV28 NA CASINQGTQYF TGTGCCAGCATCAACCAAGGGACCCAGTACTTC
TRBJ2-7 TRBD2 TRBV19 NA CASSASGGALSYEQYF TGTGCCAGCAGTGCCAGCGGGGGGGCCTTGTCCTACGAGCAGTACTTC
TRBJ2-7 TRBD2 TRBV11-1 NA CASSPLAAAYEQYF TGTGCCAGCAGCCCGCTAGCGGCCGCCTACGAGCAGTACTTC
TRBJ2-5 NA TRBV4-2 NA CASSQTPGYNEQYF TGTGCCAGCAGCCAGACGCCGGGCTACAATGAGCAGTACTTC
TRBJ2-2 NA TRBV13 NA CASSLFLEGTGELFF TGTGCCAGCAGCTTATTTCTCGAGGGGACCGGGGAGCTGTTTTTT
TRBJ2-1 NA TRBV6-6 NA CVSSRSASSYNEQFF TGTGTCAGCAGCCGTAGCGCTAGCTCCTACAATGAGCAGTTCTTC
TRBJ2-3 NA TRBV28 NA CASSLDPGGSDTQYF TGTGCCAGCAGCCTTGACCCCGGGGGATCAGATACGCAGTATTTT
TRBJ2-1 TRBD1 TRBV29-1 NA CSVVNRGNNEQFF TGCAGCGTTGTAAACAGGGGAAACAATGAGCAGTTCTTC
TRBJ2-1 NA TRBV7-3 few CASSSMGLNEQFF TGTGCCAGCAGCTCAATGGGGTTGAATGAGCAGTTCTTC
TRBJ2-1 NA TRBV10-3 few CATYSGTGYNEQFF TGTGCCACCTACTCCGGGACTGGGTACAATGAGCAGTTCTTC
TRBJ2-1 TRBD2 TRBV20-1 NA CSARGGLAVREQFF TGCAGTGCTAGGGGCGGACTAGCGGTACGCGAGCAGTTCTTC
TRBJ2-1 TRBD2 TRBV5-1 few CASSLEGTSGNNEQFF TGCGCCAGCAGCTTGGAGGGGACTAGCGGAAACAATGAGCAGTTCTTC
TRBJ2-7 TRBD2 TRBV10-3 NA CAISAGVAEYEQYF TGTGCCATCTCCGCGGGAGTAGCCGAATACGAGCAGTACTTC
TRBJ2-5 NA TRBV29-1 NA CSAPLESGEQYF TGCAGCGCCCCTCTTGAGTCGGGTGAGCAGTACTTC
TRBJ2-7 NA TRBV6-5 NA CASSSPWREQYF TGTGCCAGCTCGAGCCCTTGGCGCGAGCAGTACTTC
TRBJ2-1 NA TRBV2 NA CASSFPTGWGGNEQFF TGTGCCAGCAGCTTCCCGACAGGCTGGGGAGGCAATGAGCAGTTCTTC
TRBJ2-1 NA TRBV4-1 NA CASSPATNRADDEQFF TGCGCCAGCAGCCCTGCAACTAACAGGGCGGACGATGAGCAGTTCTTC
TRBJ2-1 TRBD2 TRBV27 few CASSPIKTLAGLNNEQFF TGTGCCAGCAGTCCAATTAAAACTCTAGCGGGGCTAAACAATGAGCAGTTCTTC
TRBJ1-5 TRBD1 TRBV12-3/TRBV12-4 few CASSKRTGEGGNQPQHF TGTGCCAGCAGTAAAAGGACAGGGGAAGGGGGCAATCAGCCCCAGCATTTT
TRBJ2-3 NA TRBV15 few CATSRDASGLTDTQYF TGTGCCACCAGCAGAGATGCCAGCGGCCTCACAGATACGCAGTATTTT
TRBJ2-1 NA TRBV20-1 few CSATGFTYNEQFF TGCAGTGCGACTGGCTTTACCTACAATGAGCAGTTCTTC
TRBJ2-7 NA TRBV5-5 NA CASSLAGSLAYEQYF TGTGCCAGCAGCTTGGCTGGATCCTTGGCCTACGAGCAGTACTTC
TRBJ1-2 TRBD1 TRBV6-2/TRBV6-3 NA CASATGGGYTF TGTGCCAGCGCTACAGGGGGCGGCTACACCTTC
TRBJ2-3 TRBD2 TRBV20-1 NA CSASVAGGPGDTQYF TGCAGTGCTTCAGTAGCGGGGGGGCCGGGAGATACGCAGTATTTT
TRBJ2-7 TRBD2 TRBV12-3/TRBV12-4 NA CASSSLAGAIYNEQYF TGTGCCAGCAGTAGTCTAGCGGGGGCCATTTACAATGAGCAGTACTTC
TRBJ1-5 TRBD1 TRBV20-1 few CSASVVTGGNQPQHF TGCAGTGCTAGTGTTGTGACAGGGGGTAATCAGCCCCAGCATTTT
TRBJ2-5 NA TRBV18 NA CASSPVGSQETQYF TGTGCCAGCTCACCTGTAGGTTCGCAAGAGACCCAGTACTTC
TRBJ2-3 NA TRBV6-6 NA CASSYRLQDTQYF TGTGCCAGCAGTTACAGGCTACAAGATACGCAGTATTTT
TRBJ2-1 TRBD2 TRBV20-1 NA CSASDPGAGAEQFF TGCAGTGCTAGCGATCCCGGCGCGGGAGCTGAGCAGTTCTTC
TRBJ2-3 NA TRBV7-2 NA CASSDTSHTDTQYF TGTGCCAGCAGCGACACTAGCCACACAGATACGCAGTATTTT
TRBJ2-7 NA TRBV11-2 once CASSLAPQGGYEQYF TGTGCCAGCAGCTTAGCCCCCCAGGGAGGCTACGAGCAGTACTTC
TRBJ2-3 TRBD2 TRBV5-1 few CASSIRGSSTDTQYF TGCGCCAGCAGCATACGCGGGAGCAGCACAGATACGCAGTATTTT
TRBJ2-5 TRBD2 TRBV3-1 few CASSQDGTRGAQYF TGTGCCAGCAGCCAAGATGGGACTAGGGGGGCCCAGTACTTC
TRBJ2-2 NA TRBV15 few CATSRRTGTPTGELFF TGTGCCACCAGCAGACGAACTGGGACACCCACCGGGGAGCTGTTTTTT
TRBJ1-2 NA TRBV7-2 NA CASSINRDNYGYTF TGTGCCAGCAGCATCAACCGGGACAACTATGGCTACACCTTC
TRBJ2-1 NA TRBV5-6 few CASSLIHERTYNEQFF TGTGCCAGCAGCTTGATACACGAGAGAACCTACAATGAGCAGTTCTTC
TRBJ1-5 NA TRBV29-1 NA CSVGGAAGANQPQHF TGCAGCGTTGGGGGGGCCGCGGGGGCTAATCAGCCCCAGCATTTT
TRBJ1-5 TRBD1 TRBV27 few CASRSFKGQGGQPQHF TGTGCCAGCAGAAGTTTCAAGGGACAGGGAGGTCAGCCCCAGCATTTT
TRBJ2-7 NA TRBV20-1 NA CSARGILYEQYF TGCAGTGCTAGAGGGATTTTATACGAGCAGTACTTC
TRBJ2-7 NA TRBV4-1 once CASSQEWTAYEQYF TGCGCCAGCAGCCAAGAATGGACAGCCTACGAGCAGTACTTC
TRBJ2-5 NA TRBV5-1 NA CASSRVTEETQYF TGCGCCAGCAGCCGGGTGACCGAAGAGACCCAGTACTTC
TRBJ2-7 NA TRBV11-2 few CASSAVLYEQYF TGTGCCAGCAGCGCAGTCCTCTACGAGCAGTACTTC